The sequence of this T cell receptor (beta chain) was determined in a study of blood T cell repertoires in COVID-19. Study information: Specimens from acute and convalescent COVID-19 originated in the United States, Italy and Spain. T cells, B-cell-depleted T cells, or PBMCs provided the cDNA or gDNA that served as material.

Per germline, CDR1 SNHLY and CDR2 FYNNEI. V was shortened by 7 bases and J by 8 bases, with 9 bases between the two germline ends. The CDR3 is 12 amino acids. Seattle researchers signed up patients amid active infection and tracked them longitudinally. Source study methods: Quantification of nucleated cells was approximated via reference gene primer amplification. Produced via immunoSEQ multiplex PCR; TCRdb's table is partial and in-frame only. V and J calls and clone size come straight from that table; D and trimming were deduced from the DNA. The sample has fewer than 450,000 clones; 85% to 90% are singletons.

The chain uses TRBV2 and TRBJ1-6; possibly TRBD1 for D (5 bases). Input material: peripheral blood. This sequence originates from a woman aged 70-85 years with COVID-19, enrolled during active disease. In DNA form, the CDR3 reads TGTGCCAGCAAGACAGTACATTCACCCCTCCACTTT. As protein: CASKTVHSPLHF.